The clone carrying this TCR beta chain was detected only once. These data originate in a study of OX40 agonist ivuxolimab in advanced cancers. Overall study context: The study treated patients with ivuxolimab, an agonistic anti-OX40 (CD134) antibody. Dose-escalation cases comprised hepatocellular carcinoma, melanoma, renal cell or head and neck cancer.

V was trimmed by 5 bases and J by 1 base, leaving 11 bases between them. This CDR3 has 14 residues. Germline assignment: CDR1 MNHEY and CDR2 SVGAGI. The assay was immunoSEQ multiplex PCR, and TCRdb's table has in-frame clones only and misses some. This table has approximately 57,000 clones, nearly 85% appearing once. Sequences were derived from CD4+ or CD8+ T cells sorted from blood, sampled in a trial of the OX40 agonist ivuxolimab. This TCR came from an adult with an advanced solid tumor such as melanoma, head and neck, liver or kidney cancer. The chain couples TRBV6-5 to TRBJ1-1, with D perhaps TRBD1 (6 bases). This CDR3 is CASSEVGGNTEAFF. CDR3 in DNA: TGTGCCAGCAGTGAAGTAGGGGGGAACACTGAAGCTTTCTTT.